These 3 T cell receptor beta chains were sequenced from one sample in a study of OX40 agonist ivuxolimab in advanced cancers. Assay: immunoSEQ multiplex PCR; the TCRdb copy retains only in-frame clones and omits some. The table has roughly 18,000 clones, approximately 78% seen once. This specimen was CD4+ or CD8+ T cells sorted from blood, taken in a trial of the OX40 agonist ivuxolimab. The receptors were sampled from an adult with an advanced solid tumor such as melanoma, head and neck, liver or kidney cancer.

V usage is TRBV5-1 and J usage is TRBJ2-3, with 7 bases aligning to TRBD2. The CDR3 length is 16 residues. Trimming took 5 bases from V and 0 from J; bases not matched to a gene: 9. CDR1 and CDR2 (germline): SGHRS, YFSETQ. The CDR3 nucleotides are TGCGCCAGCAGGAGGGAGGGCTTAACTAGCACAGATACGCAGTATTTT. Translating gives CASRREGLTSTDTQYF. The full variable domain, with the rest looked up from reference TRBV5-1 and TRBJ2-3, is KAGVTQTPRYLIKTRGQQVTLSCSPISGHRSVSWYQQTPGQGLQFLFEYFSETQRNKGNFPGRFSGRQFSNSRSEMNVSTLELGDSALYLCASRREGLTSTDTQYFGPGTRLTVL.

The chain carries TRBV9 and TRBJ2-3; D is ambiguous. V was cut by 4 bases and J by 5 bases, with 8 bases left in between. The CDR3 runs 12 residues. The germline CDR1 and CDR2 sequences are SGDLS and YYNGEE. The CDR3 protein is CASSPVQDTQYF. DNA for the CDR3: TGTGCCAGCAGCCCTGTTCAAGATACGCAGTATTTT.

The J gene is TRBJ2-5, the V gene TRBV7-2, with no clear D. The CDR3 has 12 residues. Germline values: CDR1 SGHTA, CDR2 FQGNSA. V lost 1 base, J lost 5 bases, and 5 bases lay in between. The CDR3 region is CASSLVLETQYF. The DNA of the CDR3 is TGTGCCAGCAGCTTAGTTCTCGAGACCCAGTACTTC.